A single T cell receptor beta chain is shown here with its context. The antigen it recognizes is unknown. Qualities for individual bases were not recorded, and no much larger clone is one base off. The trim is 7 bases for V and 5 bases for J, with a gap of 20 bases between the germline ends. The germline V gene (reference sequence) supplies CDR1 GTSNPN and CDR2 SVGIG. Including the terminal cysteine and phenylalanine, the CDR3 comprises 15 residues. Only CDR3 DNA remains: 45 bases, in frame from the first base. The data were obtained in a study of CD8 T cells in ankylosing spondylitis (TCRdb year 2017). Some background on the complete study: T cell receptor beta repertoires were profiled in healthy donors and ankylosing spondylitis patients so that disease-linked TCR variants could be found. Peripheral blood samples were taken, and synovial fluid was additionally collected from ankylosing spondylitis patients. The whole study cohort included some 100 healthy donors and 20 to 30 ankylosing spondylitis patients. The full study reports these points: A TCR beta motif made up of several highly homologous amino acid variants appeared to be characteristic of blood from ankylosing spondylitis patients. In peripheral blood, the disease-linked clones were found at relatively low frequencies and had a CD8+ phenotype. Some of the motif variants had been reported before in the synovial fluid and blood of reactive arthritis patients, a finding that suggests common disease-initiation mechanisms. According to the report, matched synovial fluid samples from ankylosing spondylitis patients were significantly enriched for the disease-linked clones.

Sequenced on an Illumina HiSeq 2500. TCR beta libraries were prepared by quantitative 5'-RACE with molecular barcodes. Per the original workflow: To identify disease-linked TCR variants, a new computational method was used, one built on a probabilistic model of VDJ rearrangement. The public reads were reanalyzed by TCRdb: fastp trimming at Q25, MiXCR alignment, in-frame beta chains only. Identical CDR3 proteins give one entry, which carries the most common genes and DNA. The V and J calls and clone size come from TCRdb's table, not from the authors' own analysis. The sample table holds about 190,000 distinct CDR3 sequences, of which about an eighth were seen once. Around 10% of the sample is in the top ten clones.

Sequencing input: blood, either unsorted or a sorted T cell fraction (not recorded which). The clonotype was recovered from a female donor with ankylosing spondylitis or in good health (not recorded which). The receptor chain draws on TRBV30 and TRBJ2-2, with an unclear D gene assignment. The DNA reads TGTGCCTTAAATAGGGCGGATAGAAAAACCGGGGAGCTGTTTTTT. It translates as CALNRADRKTGELFF.